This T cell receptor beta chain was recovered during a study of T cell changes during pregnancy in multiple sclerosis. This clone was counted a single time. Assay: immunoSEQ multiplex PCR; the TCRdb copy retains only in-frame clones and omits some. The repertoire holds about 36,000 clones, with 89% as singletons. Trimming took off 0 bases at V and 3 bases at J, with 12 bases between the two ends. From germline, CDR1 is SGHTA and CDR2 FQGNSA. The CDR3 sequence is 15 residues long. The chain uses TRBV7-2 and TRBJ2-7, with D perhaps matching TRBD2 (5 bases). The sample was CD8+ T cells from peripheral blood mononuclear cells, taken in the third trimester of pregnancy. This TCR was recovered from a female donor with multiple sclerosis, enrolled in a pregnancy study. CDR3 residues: CASSLAPGVHYEQYF. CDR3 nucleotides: TGTGCCAGCAGCTTAGCCCCCGGGGTGCACTACGAGCAGTACTTC.